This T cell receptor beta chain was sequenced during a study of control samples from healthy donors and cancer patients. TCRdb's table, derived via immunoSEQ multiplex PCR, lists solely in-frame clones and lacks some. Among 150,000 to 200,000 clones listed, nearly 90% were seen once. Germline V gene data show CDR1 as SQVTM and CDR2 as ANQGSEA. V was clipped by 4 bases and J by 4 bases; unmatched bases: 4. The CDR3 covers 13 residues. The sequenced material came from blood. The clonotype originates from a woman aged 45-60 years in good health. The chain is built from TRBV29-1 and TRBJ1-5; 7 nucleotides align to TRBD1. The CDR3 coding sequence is TGCAGCGTTGGGACAGGCGGGAATCAGCCCCAGCATTTT. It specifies CSVGTGGNQPQHF. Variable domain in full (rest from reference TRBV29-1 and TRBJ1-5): SAVISQKPSRDICQRGTSLTIQCQVDSQVTMMFWYRQQPGQSLTLIATANQGSEATYESGFVIDKFPISRPNLTFSTLTVSNMSPEDSSIYLCSVGTGGNQPQHFGDGTRLSIL.